The subject of this entry is one TCR beta chain. Trimming took 0 bases from V and 3 from J, leaving 9 bases between them. Germline values: CDR1 MNHNS, CDR2 SASEGT. CDR3 length equals 14 residues. This sample was included in a study of PD-L1 blockade in urothelial cancer. Study-wide context: Patients arrived having already received 0 to 3 prior chemotherapy regimens. Analyzed time points were 3 weeks (second dose) and 6 weeks after therapy began.

Synthetic TCR analog templates were spiked into each PCR. Here immunoSEQ multiplex PCR was the method, and the copy in TCRdb shows in-frame clones only, minus some. The table lists 35,000 or so clones, over 65% of them singletons. Time point denoted: peripheral blood 6 weeks after treatment start. The patients' disease, urothelial carcinoma, was locally advanced or metastatic. This TCR was sampled from a man aged 35 to 55 with urothelial cancer. The rearrangement joins TRBV6-1 to TRBJ2-7; D is undetermined. Sequencing was performed on PBMCs, taken around atezolizumab (anti-PD-L1) treatment. Written as DNA, the CDR3 is TGTGCCAGCAGTGAAGCTATCCGACTCTACGAGCAGTACTTC. Translation: CASSEAIRLYEQYF.